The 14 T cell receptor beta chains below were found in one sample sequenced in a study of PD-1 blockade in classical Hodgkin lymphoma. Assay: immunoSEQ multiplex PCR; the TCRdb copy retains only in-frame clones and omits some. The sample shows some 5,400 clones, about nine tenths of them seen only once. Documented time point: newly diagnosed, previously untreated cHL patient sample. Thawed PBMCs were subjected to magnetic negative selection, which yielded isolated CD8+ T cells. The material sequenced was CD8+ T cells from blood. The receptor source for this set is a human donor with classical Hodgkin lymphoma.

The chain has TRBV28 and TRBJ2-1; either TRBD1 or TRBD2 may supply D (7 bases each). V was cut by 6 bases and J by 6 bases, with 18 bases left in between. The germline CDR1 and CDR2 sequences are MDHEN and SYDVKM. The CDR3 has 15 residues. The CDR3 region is CASSNGEGASNEQFF. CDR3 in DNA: TGTGCCAGCAGCAATGGGGAGGGGGCGAGCAATGAGCAGTTCTTC. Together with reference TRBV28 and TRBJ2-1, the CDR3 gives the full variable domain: DVKVTQSSRYLVKRTGEKVFLECVQDMDHENMFWYRQDPGLGLRLIYFSYDVKMKEKGDIPEGYSVSREKKERFSLILESASTNQTSMYLCASSNGEGASNEQFFGPGTRLTVL.

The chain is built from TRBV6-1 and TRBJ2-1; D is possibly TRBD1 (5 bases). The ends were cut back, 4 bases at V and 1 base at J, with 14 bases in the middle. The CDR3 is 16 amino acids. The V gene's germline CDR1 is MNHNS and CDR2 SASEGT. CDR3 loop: CASSGRVGFSYNEQFF. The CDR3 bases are TGTGCCAGCAGTGGCAGGGTGGGGTTTTCCTACAATGAGCAGTTCTTC.

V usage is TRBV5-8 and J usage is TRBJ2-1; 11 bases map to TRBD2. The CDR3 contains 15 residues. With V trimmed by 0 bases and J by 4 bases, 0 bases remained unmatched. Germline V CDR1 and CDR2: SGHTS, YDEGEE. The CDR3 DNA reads TGTGCCAGCAGCTTGGTAGCGGGGGGGTACAATGAGCAGTTCTTC. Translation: CASSLVAGGYNEQFF.

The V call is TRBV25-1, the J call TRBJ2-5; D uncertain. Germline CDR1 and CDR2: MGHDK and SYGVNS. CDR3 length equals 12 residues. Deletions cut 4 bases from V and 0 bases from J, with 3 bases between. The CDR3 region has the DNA TGTGCCAGCAGTGGCCACCAAGAGACCCAGTACTTC. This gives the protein CASSGHQETQYF.

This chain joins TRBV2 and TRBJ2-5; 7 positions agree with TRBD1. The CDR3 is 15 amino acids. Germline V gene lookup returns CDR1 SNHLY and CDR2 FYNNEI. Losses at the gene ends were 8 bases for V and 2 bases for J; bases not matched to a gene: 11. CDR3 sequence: CASSPDPGQQETQYF. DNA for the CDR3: TGTGCCAGCTCCCCGGACCCGGGACAGCAAGAGACCCAGTACTTC.

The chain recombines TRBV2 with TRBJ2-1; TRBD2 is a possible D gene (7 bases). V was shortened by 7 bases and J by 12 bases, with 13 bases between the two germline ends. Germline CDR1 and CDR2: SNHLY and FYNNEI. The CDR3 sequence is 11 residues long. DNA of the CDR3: TGTGCCAGCACCGAAAGGGGGGGGCAGTTCTTC. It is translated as CASTERGGQFF.

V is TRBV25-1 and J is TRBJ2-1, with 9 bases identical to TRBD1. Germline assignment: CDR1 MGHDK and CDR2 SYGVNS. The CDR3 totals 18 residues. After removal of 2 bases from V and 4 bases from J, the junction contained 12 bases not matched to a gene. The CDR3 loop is CASSESLLRDRDYNEQFF. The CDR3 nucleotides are TGTGCCAGCAGTGAAAGCCTTCTTCGGGACAGGGATTACAATGAGCAGTTCTTC.

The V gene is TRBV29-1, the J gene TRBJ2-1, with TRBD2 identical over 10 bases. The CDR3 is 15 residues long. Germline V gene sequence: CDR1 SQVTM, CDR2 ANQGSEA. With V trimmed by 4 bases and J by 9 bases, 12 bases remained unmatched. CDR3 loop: CSVAQLAGAAGEQFF. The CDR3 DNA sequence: TGCAGCGTTGCCCAGCTAGCGGGAGCCGCTGGTGAGCAGTTCTTC.

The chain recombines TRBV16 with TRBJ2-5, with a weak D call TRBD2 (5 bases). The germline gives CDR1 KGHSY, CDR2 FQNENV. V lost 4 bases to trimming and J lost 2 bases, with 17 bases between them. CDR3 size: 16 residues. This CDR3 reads CASSRLEGSGQETQYF. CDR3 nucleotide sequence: TGTGCCAGCAGCCGTCTCGAGGGAAGTGGGCAAGAGACCCAGTACTTC. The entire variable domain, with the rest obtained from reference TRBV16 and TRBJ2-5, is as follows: GEEVAQTPKHLVRGEGQKAKLYCAPIKGHSYVFWYQQVLKNEFKFLISFQNENVFDETGMPKERFSAKCLPNSPCSLEIQATKLEDSAVYFCASSRLEGSGQETQYFGPGTRLLVL.

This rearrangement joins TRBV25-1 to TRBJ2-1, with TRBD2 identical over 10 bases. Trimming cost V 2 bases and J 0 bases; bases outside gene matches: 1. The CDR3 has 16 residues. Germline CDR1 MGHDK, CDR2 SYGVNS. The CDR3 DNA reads TGTGCCAGCAGTGAAACTAGCGGGACCTCCTACAATGAGCAGTTCTTC. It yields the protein CASSETSGTSYNEQFF.

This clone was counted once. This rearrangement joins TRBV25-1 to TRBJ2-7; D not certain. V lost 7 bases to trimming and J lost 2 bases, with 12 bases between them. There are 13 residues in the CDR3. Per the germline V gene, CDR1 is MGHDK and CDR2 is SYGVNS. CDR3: CASTGRLTYEQYF. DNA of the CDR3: TGTGCCAGCACGGGCAGGCTTACCTACGAGCAGTACTTC.

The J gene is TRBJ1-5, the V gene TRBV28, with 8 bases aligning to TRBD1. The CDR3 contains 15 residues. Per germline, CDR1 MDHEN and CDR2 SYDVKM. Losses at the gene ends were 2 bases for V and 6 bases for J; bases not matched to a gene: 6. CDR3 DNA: TGTGCCAGCAGTTTACCCCTCGACAGGGGTCAGCCCCAGCATTTT. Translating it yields CASSLPLDRGQPQHF. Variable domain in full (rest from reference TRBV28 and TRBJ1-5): DVKVTQSSRYLVKRTGEKVFLECVQDMDHENMFWYRQDPGLGLRLIYFSYDVKMKEKGDIPEGYSVSREKKERFSLILESASTNQTSMYLCASSLPLDRGQPQHFGDGTRLSIL.

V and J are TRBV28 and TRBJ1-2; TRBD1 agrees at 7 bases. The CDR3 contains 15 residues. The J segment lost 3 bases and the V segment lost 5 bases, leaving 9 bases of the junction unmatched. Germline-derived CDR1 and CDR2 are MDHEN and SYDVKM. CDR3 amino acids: CASSTPNQGDYGYTF. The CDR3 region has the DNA TGTGCCAGCAGTACACCAAATCAGGGGGACTATGGCTACACCTTC.

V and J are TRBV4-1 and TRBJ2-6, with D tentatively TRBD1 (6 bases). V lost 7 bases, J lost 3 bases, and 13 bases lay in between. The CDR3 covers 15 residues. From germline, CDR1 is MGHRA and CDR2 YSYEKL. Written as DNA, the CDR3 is TGCGCCAGCACCCCCAACAGGGATGGGGCCAACGTCCTGACTTTC. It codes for CASTPNRDGANVLTF.